Here is one T cell receptor beta chain with its context. Its antigen remains unidentified. This specimen comes from a study of T cells in localized non-small cell lung cancer. Overall study results and limits: Analysis by sequencing included only one tumor region, so heterogeneity remains possible. Median approximately 50 top-100 tumor clones were shared with paired adjacent lung.

Sequenced by immunoSEQ multiplex PCR; TCRdb stores in-frame clones only, minus some. The data hold 850 to 1,400 clones, with around 22% observed a single time. V dropped 10 bases and J dropped 5 bases, with 15 bases sitting between them. CDR3 length: 13 residues. The germline gives CDR1 MNHGY, CDR2 SAAAGT. The genes are TRBV6-8 and TRBJ2-1; tentative D call: TRBD2 (6 bases). The sample here was normal lung tissue next to the tumor, taken before any cancer treatment. The clonotype originates from a female donor older than 55 with stage III lung adenocarcinoma. The CDR3 coding sequence is TGTGCCATCAGGGACTTGTCGGACAATGAGCAGTTCTTC. The encoded protein is CAIRDLSDNEQFF.